Detailed here is one TCR beta chain. Its antigen is undetermined. The data stem from a study of response to subunit inactivated influenza vaccine. Study-wide results and limits: Few new T cells, the authors suggested, are recruited by each seasonal influenza vaccination.

TCRdb re-analysed the RT-PCR reads in MiXCR, keeping a single row per CDR3 protein. The sample contains 530,000 or so distinct CDR3 sequences, 25% of which appear only once. The germline CDR1 and CDR2 sequences are ENHRY and SYGVKD. The CDR3 sequence is 13 residues long. Trimming took off 8 bases at V and 3 bases at J, with 14 bases between the two ends. The starting material was CD4+ T cells sorted from PBMCs, obtained roughly 5 days after vaccination. The rearrangement joins TRBV10-3 to TRBJ2-7, with D hard to call. The sequence derives from a man between 50 and 59 years old who received an inactivated influenza vaccine. In DNA form, the CDR3 reads TGTGCCATCCGTTTTGATCCAGACTACGAGCAGTACTTC. Translation: CAIRFDPDYEQYF.